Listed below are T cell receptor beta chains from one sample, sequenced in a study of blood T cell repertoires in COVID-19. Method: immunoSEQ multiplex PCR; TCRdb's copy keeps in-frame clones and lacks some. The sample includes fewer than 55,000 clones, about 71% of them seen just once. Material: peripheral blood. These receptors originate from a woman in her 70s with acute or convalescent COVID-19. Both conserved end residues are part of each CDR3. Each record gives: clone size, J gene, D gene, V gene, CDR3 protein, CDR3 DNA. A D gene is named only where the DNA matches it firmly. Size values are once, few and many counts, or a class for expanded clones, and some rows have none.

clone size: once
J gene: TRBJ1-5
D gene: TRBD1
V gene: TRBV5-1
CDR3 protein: CASSLEGTDSNQPQHF
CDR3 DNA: TGCGCCAGCAGCTTGGAGGGGACAGATAGCAATCAGCCCCAGCATTTT

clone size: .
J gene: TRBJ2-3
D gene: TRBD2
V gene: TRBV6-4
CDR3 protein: CATGSGAGGLDTQYF
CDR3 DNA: TGTGCCACCGGTTCGGGAGCGGGGGGCCTAGATACGCAGTATTTT

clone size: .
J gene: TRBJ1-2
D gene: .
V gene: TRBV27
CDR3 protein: CASSLTPRGYGYTF
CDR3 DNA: TGTGCCAGCAGTTTAACCCCTCGGGGATATGGCTACACCTTC

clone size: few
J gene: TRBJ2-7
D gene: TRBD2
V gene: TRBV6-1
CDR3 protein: CASSLSGSSYEQYF
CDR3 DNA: TGTGCCAGCAGCCTTAGCGGGAGCTCCTACGAGCAGTACTTC

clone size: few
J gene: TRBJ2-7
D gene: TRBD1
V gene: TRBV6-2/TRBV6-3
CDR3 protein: CASSYSGQGTYEQYF
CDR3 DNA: TGTGCCAGCAGTTACTCGGGACAGGGCACCTACGAGCAGTACTTC

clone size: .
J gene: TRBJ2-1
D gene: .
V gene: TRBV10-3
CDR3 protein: CATNKGTSGFDNEQFF
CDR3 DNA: TGTGCCACCAATAAAGGAACGTCGGGGTTTGACAATGAGCAGTTCTTC

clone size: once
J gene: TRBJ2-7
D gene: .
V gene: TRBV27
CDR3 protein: CASSLSIELRYEQYF
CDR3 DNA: TGTGCCAGCAGTTTATCGATCGAACTCCGCTACGAGCAGTACTTC

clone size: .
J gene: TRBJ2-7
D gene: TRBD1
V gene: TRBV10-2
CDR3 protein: CASSEDRGVEQYF
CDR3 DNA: TGCGCCAGCAGTGAGGACAGGGGGGTTGAGCAGTACTTC

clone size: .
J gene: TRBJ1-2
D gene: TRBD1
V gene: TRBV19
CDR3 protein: CASKLPGQESPNYGYTF
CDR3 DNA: TGTGCCAGCAAACTGCCGGGACAGGAGAGTCCTAACTATGGCTACACCTTC

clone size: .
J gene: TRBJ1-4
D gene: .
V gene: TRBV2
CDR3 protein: CASLASTHRNEKLFF
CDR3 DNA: TGTGCCAGCCTAGCCTCCACGCACCGAAATGAAAAACTGTTTTTT

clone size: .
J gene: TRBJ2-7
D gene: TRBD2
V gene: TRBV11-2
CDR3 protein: CASSLGFAGGPYEQYF
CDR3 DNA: TGTGCCAGCAGCTTAGGATTCGCGGGAGGTCCCTACGAGCAGTACTTC

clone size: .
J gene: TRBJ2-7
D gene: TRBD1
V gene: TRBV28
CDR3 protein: CASRDRGYEQYF
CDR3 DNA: TGTGCCAGCAGGGACAGGGGCTACGAGCAGTACTTC

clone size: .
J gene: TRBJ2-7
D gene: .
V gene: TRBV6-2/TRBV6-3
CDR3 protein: CASSGEGGNYEQYF
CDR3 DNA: TGTGCCAGCAGTGGCGAGGGGGGGAACTACGAGCAGTACTTC

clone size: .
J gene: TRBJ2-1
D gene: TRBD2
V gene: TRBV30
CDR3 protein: CAWSVSGWASGPPYNEQFF
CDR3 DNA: TGTGCCTGGAGTGTCTCGGGTTGGGCTAGCGGGCCTCCTTACAATGAGCAGTTCTTC

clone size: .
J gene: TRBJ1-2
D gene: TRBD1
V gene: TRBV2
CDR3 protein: CASRDRRTYNYGYTF
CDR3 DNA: TGTGCCAGCAGGGACAGGAGAACCTATAACTATGGCTACACCTTC

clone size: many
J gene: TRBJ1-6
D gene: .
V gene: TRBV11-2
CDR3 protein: CASSLDPGVSPLHF
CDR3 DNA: TGTGCCAGCAGCTTAGATCCAGGTGTATCACCCCTCCACTTT

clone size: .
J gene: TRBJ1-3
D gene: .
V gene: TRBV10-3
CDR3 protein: CAISESAGSGNTIYF
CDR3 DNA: TGTGCCATCAGTGAGTCTGCAGGATCTGGAAACACCATATATTTT

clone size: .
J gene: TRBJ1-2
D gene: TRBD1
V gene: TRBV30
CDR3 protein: CAWSRTGVNYGYTF
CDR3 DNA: TGTGCCTGGAGTCGGACAGGGGTTAACTATGGCTACACCTTC

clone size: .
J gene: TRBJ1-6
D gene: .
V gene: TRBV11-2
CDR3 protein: CASSLGGRTRVTSPLHF
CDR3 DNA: TGTGCCAGCAGCTTGGGTGGGAGGACCAGGGTGACTTCACCCCTCCACTTT

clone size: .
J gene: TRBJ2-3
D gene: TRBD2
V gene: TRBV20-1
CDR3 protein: CSADMTSGVYF
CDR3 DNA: TGCAGTGCTGATATGACTAGCGGGGTATATTTT

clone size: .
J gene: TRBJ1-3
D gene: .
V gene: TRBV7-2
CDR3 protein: CASSLSWTVSGNTIYF
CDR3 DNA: TGTGCCAGCAGCTTATCTTGGACAGTGTCTGGAAACACCATATATTTT

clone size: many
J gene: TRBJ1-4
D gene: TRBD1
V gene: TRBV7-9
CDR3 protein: CASSLEAGGTNEKLFF
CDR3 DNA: TGTGCCAGCAGCTTAGAGGCAGGGGGGACAAATGAAAAACTGTTTTTT

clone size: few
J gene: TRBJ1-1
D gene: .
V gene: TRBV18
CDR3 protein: CASSPPRTDLNTEAFF
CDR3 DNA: TGTGCCAGCTCACCCCCGAGGACAGACTTGAACACTGAAGCTTTCTTT

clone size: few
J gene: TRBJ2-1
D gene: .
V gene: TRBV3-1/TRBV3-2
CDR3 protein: CASGPPGDNEQFF
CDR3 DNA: TGTGCCAGCGGCCCCCCAGGGGACAATGAGCAGTTCTTC

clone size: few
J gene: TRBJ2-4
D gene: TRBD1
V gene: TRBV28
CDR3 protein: CASSSRTGGNIQYF
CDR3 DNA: TGTGCCAGCAGTTCCAGGACAGGGGGGAACATTCAGTACTTC

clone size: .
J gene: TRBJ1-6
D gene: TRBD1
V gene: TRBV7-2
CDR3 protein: CASSPGTDYNSPLHF
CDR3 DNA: TGTGCCAGCAGCCCAGGGACAGACTATAATTCACCCCTCCACTTT

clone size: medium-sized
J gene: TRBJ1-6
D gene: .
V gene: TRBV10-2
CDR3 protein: CASSESGTSLHF
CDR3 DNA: TGCGCCAGCAGTGAGTCTGGCACCTCCCTCCACTTT

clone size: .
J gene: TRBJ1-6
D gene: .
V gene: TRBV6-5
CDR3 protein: CASRGGYSPLHF
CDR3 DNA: TGTGCCAGCAGGGGGGGGTATTCACCCCTCCACTTT

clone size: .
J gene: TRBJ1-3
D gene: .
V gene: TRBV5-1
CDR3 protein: CASSLGATGNTIYF
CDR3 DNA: TGCGCCAGCAGCTTGGGGGCGACTGGAAACACCATATATTTT

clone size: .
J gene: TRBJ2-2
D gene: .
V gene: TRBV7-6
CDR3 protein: CASSLLVSSGELFF
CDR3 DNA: TGTGCCAGCAGCTTACTAGTATCGTCGGGGGAGCTGTTTTTT

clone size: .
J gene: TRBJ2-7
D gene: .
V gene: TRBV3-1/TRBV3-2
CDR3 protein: CASSQDGRWGLEQYF
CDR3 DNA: TGTGCCAGCAGCCAAGATGGGAGGTGGGGCTTGGAGCAGTACTTC

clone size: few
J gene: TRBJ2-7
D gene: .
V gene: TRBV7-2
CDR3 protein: CASSFEYEQYF
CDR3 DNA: TGTGCCAGCAGCTTTGAGTACGAGCAGTACTTC

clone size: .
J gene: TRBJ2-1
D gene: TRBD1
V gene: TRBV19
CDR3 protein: CASRRDRGYEQFF
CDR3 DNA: TGTGCCAGTAGGCGGGACAGGGGTTATGAGCAGTTCTTC

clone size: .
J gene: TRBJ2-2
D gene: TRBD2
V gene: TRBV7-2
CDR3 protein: CASSSAGGGLFF
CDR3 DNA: TGTGCCAGCAGCTCGGCGGGAGGTGGGCTGTTTTTT

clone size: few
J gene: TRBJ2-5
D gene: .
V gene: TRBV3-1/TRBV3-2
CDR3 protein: CASSQEPGGGETQYF
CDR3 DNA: TGTGCCAGCAGCCAAGAACCGGGGGGCGGAGAGACCCAGTACTTC

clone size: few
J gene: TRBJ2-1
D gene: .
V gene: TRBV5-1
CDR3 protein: CASSLAGQGGYNEQFF
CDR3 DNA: TGCGCCAGCAGCTTGGCCGGGCAGGGCGGCTACAATGAGCAGTTCTTC

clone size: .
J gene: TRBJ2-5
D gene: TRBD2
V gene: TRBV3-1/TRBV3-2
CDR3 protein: CASRHATRGGPFETQYF
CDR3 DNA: TGTGCCAGCAGACACGCGACGCGGGGGGGGCCATTTGAGACCCAGTACTTC

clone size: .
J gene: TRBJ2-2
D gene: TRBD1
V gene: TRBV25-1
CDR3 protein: CASSEPRQGTGELFF
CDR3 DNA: TGTGCCAGCAGTGAACCTAGACAGGGGACCGGGGAGCTGTTTTTT

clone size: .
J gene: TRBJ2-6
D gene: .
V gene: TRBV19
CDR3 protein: CASSRQETSGANVLTF
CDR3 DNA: TGTGCCAGTAGCCGACAGGAAACCTCTGGGGCCAACGTCCTGACTTTC

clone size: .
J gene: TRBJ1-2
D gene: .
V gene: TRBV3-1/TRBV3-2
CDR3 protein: CASSQRAGFDGYTF
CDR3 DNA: TGTGCCAGCAGCCAAAGGGCAGGGTTCGATGGCTACACCTTC

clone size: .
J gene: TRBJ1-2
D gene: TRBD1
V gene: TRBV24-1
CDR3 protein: CATSDSGDRGYGYTF
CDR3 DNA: TGTGCCACCAGTGATTCCGGGGACAGGGGCTATGGCTACACCTTC

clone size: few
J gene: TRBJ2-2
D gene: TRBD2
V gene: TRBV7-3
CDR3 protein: CASRTSDGGELFF
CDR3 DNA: TGTGCCAGCCGGACTAGCGATGGCGGGGAGCTGTTTTTT

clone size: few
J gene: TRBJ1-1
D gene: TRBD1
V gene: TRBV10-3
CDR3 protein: CAISEWGQGARAEAFF
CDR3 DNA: TGTGCCATCAGTGAGTGGGGACAGGGGGCGCGGGCTGAAGCTTTCTTT

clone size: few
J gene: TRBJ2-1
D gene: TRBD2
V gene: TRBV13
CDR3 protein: CASSTRTSGRLGEEQFF
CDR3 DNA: TGTGCCAGCAGCACCCGGACTAGCGGGAGATTAGGAGAAGAGCAGTTCTTC

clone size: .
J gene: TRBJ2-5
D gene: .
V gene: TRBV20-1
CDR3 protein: CSARAGETQYF
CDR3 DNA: TGCAGTGCTAGGGCGGGAGAGACCCAGTACTTC

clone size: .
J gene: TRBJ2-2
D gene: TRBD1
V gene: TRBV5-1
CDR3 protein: CASSIGTGTSSGELFF
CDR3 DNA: TGCGCCAGCAGCATAGGGACAGGGACCAGCTCCGGGGAGCTGTTTTTT

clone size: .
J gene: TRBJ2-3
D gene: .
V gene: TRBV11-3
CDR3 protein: CASSLSSGSTDTQYF
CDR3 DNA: TGTGCCAGCAGCTTGTCGAGCGGGAGCACAGATACGCAGTATTTT

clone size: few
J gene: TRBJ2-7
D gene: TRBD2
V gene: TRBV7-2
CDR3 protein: CASSRMTSGGLSSSYEQYF
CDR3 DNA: TGTGCCAGCAGCCGGATGACTAGCGGGGGCCTCTCTAGCTCCTACGAGCAGTACTTC

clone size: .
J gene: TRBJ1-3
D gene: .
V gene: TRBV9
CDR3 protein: CASSVSGGSGNTIYF
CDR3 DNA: TGTGCCAGCAGCGTGTCGGGGGGCTCTGGAAACACCATATATTTT

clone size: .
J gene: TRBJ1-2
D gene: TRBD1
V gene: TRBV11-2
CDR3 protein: CASSSPGQPNYGYTF
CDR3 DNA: TGTGCCAGCAGCTCACCGGGACAGCCCAACTATGGCTACACCTTC

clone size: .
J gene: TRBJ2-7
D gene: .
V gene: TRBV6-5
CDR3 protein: CASSTPLGAGEQYF
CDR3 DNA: TGTGCCAGCAGTACCCCCTTAGGGGCGGGGGAGCAGTACTTC

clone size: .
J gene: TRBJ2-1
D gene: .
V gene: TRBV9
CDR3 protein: CASSVPGAYNEQFF
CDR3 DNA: TGTGCCAGCAGCGTCCCGGGAGCCTACAATGAGCAGTTCTTC